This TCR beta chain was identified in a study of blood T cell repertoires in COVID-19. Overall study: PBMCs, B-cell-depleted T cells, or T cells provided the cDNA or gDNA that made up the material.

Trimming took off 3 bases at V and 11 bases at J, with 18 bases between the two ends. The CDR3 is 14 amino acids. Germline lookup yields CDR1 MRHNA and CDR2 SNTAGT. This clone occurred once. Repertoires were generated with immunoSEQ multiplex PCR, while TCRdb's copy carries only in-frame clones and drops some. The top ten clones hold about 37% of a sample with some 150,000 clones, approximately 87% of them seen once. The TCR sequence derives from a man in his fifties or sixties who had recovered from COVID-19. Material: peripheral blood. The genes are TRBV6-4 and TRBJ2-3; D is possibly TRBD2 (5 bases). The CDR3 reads CASSEALGESRQYF. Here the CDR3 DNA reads TGTGCCAGCAGTGAGGCTCTTGGGGAGTCTAGGCAGTATTTT.